These 29 T cell receptor beta chains were sequenced from one sample in a study of T cells after posttransplantation cyclophosphamide. Here immunoSEQ multiplex PCR was the method, and the copy in TCRdb shows in-frame clones only, minus some. Of 66,000 or so clones listed, about 94% are singletons. Sequencing was performed on PBMCs. All receptors come from a woman aged 30 to 39 in good health and a related stem cell transplant donor.

The chain couples TRBV11-2 to TRBJ1-1; D unclear. Germline assignment: CDR1 SGHAT and CDR2 FQNNGV. Trimming shortened V by 4 bases and J by 5 bases, and 17 bases separated the two germline ends. The length of the CDR3 is 15 residues. CDR3 sequence (DNA): TGTGCCAGCAGCTCCGTAATGGGGAAACTTACTGAAGCTTTCTTT. Its protein is CASSSVMGKLTEAFF.

The chain uses TRBV4-3 and TRBJ2-2; no reliable D call. This CDR3 is built from 14 residues. Trimming took 1 base from V and 6 from J, leaving 9 bases between them. Looked up from germline, CDR1 is LGHNA and CDR2 is YSLEER. The CDR3 sequence: CASSQVGWPGELFF. The CDR3 DNA follows: TGCGCCAGCAGCCAAGTTGGGTGGCCCGGGGAGCTGTTTTTT.

This chain links TRBV27 with TRBJ2-2; D could derive from TRBD1 or TRBD2 (5 bases each). Germline V gives CDR1 MNHEY, CDR2 SMNVEV (reference sequence). Trimming took off 0 bases at V and 6 bases at J, with 5 bases between the two ends. The length of the CDR3 is 13 residues. CDR3: CASSLSGAGELFF. As DNA, the CDR3 is TGTGCCAGCAGTTTATCGGGGGCCGGGGAGCTGTTTTTT.

J is TRBJ2-3 and V is TRBV7-9; unclear D gene. CDR3 length: 16 amino acids. The V end was cut by 4 bases, the J end by 5 bases, with 19 bases between. CDR1 and CDR2 (germline): SEHNR, FQNEAQ (reference sequence). The CDR3 loop is CASSSLLWGFVDTQYF. As DNA, the CDR3 is TGTGCCAGCAGCTCCCTCCTATGGGGTTTTGTAGATACGCAGTATTTT.

The CDR3 sequence: CASSTDGKNTEAFF. In DNA, the CDR3 is TGTGCCAGCAGTACCGACGGAAAGAACACTGAAGCTTTCTTT. J is TRBJ1-1 and V is TRBV6-1; D remains ambiguous. V was shortened by 5 bases and J by 1 base, with 11 bases between the two germline ends. The CDR3 contains 14 residues. Per the germline V gene, CDR1 is MNHNS and CDR2 is SASEGT.

J is TRBJ1-6 and V is TRBV5-1, with 10 bases matching TRBD1. CDR3 size: 16 residues. Trimming took 3 bases from V and 8 from J; bases not matched to a gene: 8. Looked up from germline, CDR1 is SGHRS and CDR2 is YFSETQ. The CDR3 nucleotides are TGCGCCAGCAGCTCAGGACAGGGGGGATCTCATTCACCCCTCCACTTT. Protein product: CASSSGQGGSHSPLHF.

This CDR3 reads CASSRVRVSEQFF. The DNA of the CDR3 is TGTGCCAGCAGCAGGGTCAGAGTGAGTGAGCAGTTCTTC. The rearrangement uses TRBV14 and TRBJ2-1, with no clear D. Germline CDR1 SGHDN, CDR2 FVKESK. This CDR3 comprises 13 residues. With 5 bases removed from V and 9 bases from J, the gap between germline ends came to 14 bases.

V usage is TRBV7-2 and J usage is TRBJ1-6, with a weak D call TRBD1 (5 bases). This CDR3 is built from 14 residues. Trimming cost V 2 bases and J 8 bases, with 10 bases left between them. The V gene's germline CDR1 is SGHTA and CDR2 FQGNSA. The CDR3 reads CASSLHRTYSPLHF. The CDR3 nucleotides are TGTGCCAGCAGCTTACACAGGACTTATTCACCCCTCCACTTT.

This chain connects TRBV11-3 to TRBJ2-1, with D possibly matching TRBD1 (5 bases). Germline CDR1 SGHNT, CDR2 YENEEA. The V gene lost 6 bases and the J gene lost 2 bases, with 14 bases spanning the gap. The CDR3 has 15 amino acids. CDR3 nucleotide sequence: TGTGCCAGCAGTTCTCGAAAAGGGGCCTACAATGAGCAGTTCTTC. The encoded protein is CASSSRKGAYNEQFF.

The V call is TRBV5-1, the J call TRBJ1-3; D unclear. V was clipped by 0 bases and J by 0 bases, with 7 bases between them. Per the germline V gene, CDR1 is SGHRS and CDR2 is YFSETQ. The length of the CDR3 is 15 residues. The CDR3 bases are TGCGCCAGCAGCTTGGGGGCTAGCTCTGGAAACACCATATATTTT. Amino acid sequence: CASSLGASSGNTIYF.

The rearrangement links TRBV27 to TRBJ1-6; possible D gene TRBD1, 6 bases. The V and J ends lost 6 bases and 10 bases respectively, with 16 bases between them. The germline V gene encodes CDR1 MNHEY and CDR2 SMNVEV (reference sequence). This CDR3 has 14 amino acids. The CDR3 region is CASRRDNRGSPLHF. The CDR3 DNA sequence: TGTGCCAGCAGACGGGACAACAGAGGCTCACCCCTCCACTTT.

V and J are TRBV27 and TRBJ1-2; D unresolved. The V end lost 3 bases, the J end lost 4 bases, and 12 bases lay between the germline ends. The CDR3 has 14 amino acids. CDR1 and CDR2 from the germline V gene are MNHEY and SMNVEV (reference sequence). The CDR3 loop reads CASSFRGAAYGYTF. Here the CDR3 DNA reads TGTGCCAGCAGTTTTCGGGGTGCCGCCTATGGCTACACCTTC.

This chain connects TRBV12-5 to TRBJ2-1, with D perhaps assigned TRBD1 or TRBD2 (6 bases each). This CDR3 spans 13 amino acids. V lost 0 bases, J lost 7 bases, and 7 bases lay in between. CDR1 and CDR2 from the germline V gene are LGHNT and FRNRAP. The CDR3 nucleotides read TGTGCTAGTGGTTTGGTAGGGGGGAATGAGCAGTTCTTC. Its protein is CASGLVGGNEQFF. Variable domain in full (rest from reference TRBV12-5 and TRBJ2-1): DARVTQTPRHKVTEMGQEVTMRCQPILGHNTVFWYRQTMMQGLELLAYFRNRAPLDDSGMPKDRFSAEMPDATLATLKIQPSEPRDSAVYFCASGLVGGNEQFFGPGTRLTVL.

The V call is TRBV4-2, the J call TRBJ2-3, with TRBD2 matching 11 bases. Losses at the gene ends were 5 bases for V and 4 bases for J; bases not matched to a gene: 8. Germline V gives CDR1 LGHNA, CDR2 YNFKEQ. The CDR3 has 16 amino acids. The CDR3 protein is CASSYMVAGGADTQYF. Here the CDR3 DNA reads TGTGCCAGCAGCTATATGGTAGCGGGGGGGGCAGATACGCAGTATTTT.

This chain connects TRBV6-1 to TRBJ2-7; D call uncertain. The CDR3 consists of 13 residues. In germline, CDR1 is MNHNS, CDR2 SASEGT. Trimming left V 4 bases short and J 1 base short, with 8 bases between. The CDR3: CASSGTPSYEQYF. Here the CDR3 DNA reads TGTGCCAGCAGTGGTACCCCATCCTACGAGCAGTACTTC.

In its sample, this clone was seen once. The genes are TRBV10-3 and TRBJ2-5; D not certain. Trimming stripped 4 bases from V and 1 base from J, with 10 bases between. Germline V gene data show CDR1 as ENHRY and CDR2 as SYGVKD. This CDR3 contains 14 residues. The CDR3 here is CAISGTAIQETQYF. The CDR3 DNA reads as TGTGCCATCAGTGGAACAGCAATCCAAGAGACCCAGTACTTC.

The chain links TRBV9 to TRBJ1-1; 7 nucleotides align to TRBD1. CDR3 size: 14 residues. Germline CDR1 SGDLS, CDR2 YYNGEE. The ends lost 4 bases at V and 1 base at J; junction bases unmatched: 4. This chain's CDR3 is CASSSRDRNTEAFF. In DNA form, the CDR3 reads TGTGCCAGCAGCTCCCGGGACAGGAACACTGAAGCTTTCTTT.

Here the CDR3 reads CASSPLDSPNEKLFF. The CDR3 DNA follows: TGTGCCAGCTCACCACTGGACAGTCCTAATGAAAAACTGTTTTTT. The rearrangement joins TRBV18 to TRBJ1-4, with D possibly matching TRBD1 (6 bases). Germline V gives CDR1 KGHSH, CDR2 LQKENI. This CDR3 is 15 amino acids long. With 1 base removed from V and 3 bases from J, the gap between germline ends came to 9 bases.

V gene TRBV7-7 combines with J gene TRBJ2-3, with D maybe TRBD1 (6 bases). Germline values: CDR1 SSHAT, CDR2 FNYEAQ (reference sequence). This CDR3 spans 15 amino acids. V gave up 1 base and J gave up 2 bases, with 10 bases separating them. The CDR3 region is CASSLGQALTDTQYF. The DNA of the CDR3 is TGTGCCAGCAGCTTAGGACAGGCGCTCACAGATACGCAGTATTTT. Using reference TRBV7-7 and TRBJ2-3 for the parts outside the CDR3, the full variable domain is GAGVSQSPRYKVTKRGQDVTLRCDPISSHATLYWYQQALGQGPEFLTYFNYEAQPDKSGLPSDRFSAERPEGSISTLTIQRTEQRDSAMYRCASSLGQALTDTQYFGPGTRLTVL.

The genes are TRBV4-1 and TRBJ2-7; D perhaps matches TRBD1 (5 bases). The length of the CDR3 is 16 residues. V was trimmed by 6 bases and J by 5 bases, leaving 23 bases between them. Germline V lookup: CDR1 MGHRA, CDR2 YSYEKL. The CDR3 DNA sequence: TGCGCCAGCAGACATAGACCTCGTTCCAGGGCCCACGAGCAGTACTTC. Protein sequence: CASRHRPRSRAHEQYF.

V is TRBV4-2 and J is TRBJ1-4, with D unclear. This CDR3 spans 16 amino acids. CDR1 and CDR2 from the germline V gene are LGHNA and YNFKEQ. V was cut by 1 base and J by 3 bases, with 12 bases left in between. The CDR3 spells CASSQGSGEPNEKLFF. CDR3 nucleotide sequence: TGTGCCAGCAGCCAAGGGTCTGGGGAACCTAATGAAAAACTGTTTTTT.

J is TRBJ1-6 and V is TRBV6-6, with D uncertain. The germline V gene encodes CDR1 MNHNY and CDR2 SVGAGI (reference sequence). V shed 0 bases and J shed 10 bases, with 13 bases lying between them. This CDR3 is built from 15 residues. The CDR3 here is CASSYSGGEKSPLHF. The CDR3 bases are TGTGCCAGCAGTTACTCAGGTGGGGAGAAATCACCCCTCCACTTT.

This clone was counted once. The chain has TRBV7-2 and TRBJ2-7; D not resolved. The germline V and J ends were trimmed by 0 bases and 6 bases, with 9 bases remaining between them. CDR1 is SGHTA and CDR2 is FQGNSA in the germline V gene. The CDR3 has 13 amino acids. The CDR3 DNA is TGTGCCAGCAGCTTAGCGCAGTATTCCGAGCAGTACTTC. Translating gives CASSLAQYSEQYF.

The chain links TRBV4-2 to TRBJ2-3; 9 positions agree with TRBD2. The J segment lost 3 bases and the V segment lost 0 bases, leaving 7 bases of the junction unmatched. The CDR3 runs to 17 residues. Germline V gene data show CDR1 as LGHNA and CDR2 as YNFKEQ. This CDR3 reads CASSQEGAGGGTDTQYF. Written as DNA, the CDR3 is TGTGCCAGCAGCCAAGAGGGAGCGGGGGGTGGGACAGATACGCAGTATTTT.

The chain has TRBV15 and TRBJ2-2; D is unresolved. Germline V lookup: CDR1 LNHNV, CDR2 YYDKDF (reference sequence). The length of the CDR3 is 13 residues. With 5 bases removed from V and 4 bases from J, the gap between germline ends came to 8 bases. The CDR3 loop reads CATSPRSTGELFF. In DNA form, the CDR3 reads TGTGCCACCAGCCCGCGATCCACCGGGGAGCTGTTTTTT.

The chain links TRBV11-2 to TRBJ1-1, with no clear D. Germline V gene sequence: CDR1 SGHAT, CDR2 FQNNGV. The CDR3 extends over 13 amino acids. The V end lost 5 bases, the J end lost 3 bases, and 10 bases lay between the germline ends. The CDR3 spells CASSPPRDTEAFF. The CDR3 DNA is TGTGCCAGCAGCCCCCCACGCGACACTGAAGCTTTCTTT.

The J gene is TRBJ2-7, the V gene TRBV13; 11 positions agree with TRBD2. V lost 1 base to trimming and J lost 6 bases; unmatched junction nucleotides: 5. CDR3 size: 15 residues. Per the germline V gene, CDR1 is PRHDT and CDR2 is FYEKMQ (reference sequence). The CDR3 protein is CASSLVASGRREQYF. The CDR3 DNA follows: TGTGCCAGCAGCTTAGTGGCTAGCGGGAGGCGCGAGCAGTACTTC. Based on the CDR3 plus reference TRBV13 and TRBJ2-7, the full variable domain is AAGVIQSPRHLIKEKRETATLKCYPIPRHDTVYWYQQGPGQDPQFLISFYEKMQSDKGSIPDRFSAQQFSDYHSELNMSSLELGDSALYFCASSLVASGRREQYFGPGTRLTVT.

V usage is TRBV15 and J usage is TRBJ1-1; D uncertain. CDR1 and CDR2 from the germline V gene are LNHNV and YYDKDF (reference sequence). The CDR3 runs to 15 residues. V lost 5 bases, J lost 1 base, and 14 bases lay in between. CDR3 DNA sequence: TGTGCCACCAGCCGTAAAGTCGTAGGGAACACTGAAGCTTTCTTT. As protein: CATSRKVVGNTEAFF.

The count of this clone is one. The chain employs TRBV7-6 and TRBJ1-1; D is unclear. The CDR3 has 13 residues. The V end lost 5 bases, the J end lost 1 base, and 8 bases lay between the germline ends. The germline V gene has CDR1 SGHVS and CDR2 FNYEAQ. The CDR3 loop is CASSLGQNTEAFF. The CDR3 coding sequence is TGTGCCAGCAGCCTAGGGCAGAACACTGAAGCTTTCTTT.